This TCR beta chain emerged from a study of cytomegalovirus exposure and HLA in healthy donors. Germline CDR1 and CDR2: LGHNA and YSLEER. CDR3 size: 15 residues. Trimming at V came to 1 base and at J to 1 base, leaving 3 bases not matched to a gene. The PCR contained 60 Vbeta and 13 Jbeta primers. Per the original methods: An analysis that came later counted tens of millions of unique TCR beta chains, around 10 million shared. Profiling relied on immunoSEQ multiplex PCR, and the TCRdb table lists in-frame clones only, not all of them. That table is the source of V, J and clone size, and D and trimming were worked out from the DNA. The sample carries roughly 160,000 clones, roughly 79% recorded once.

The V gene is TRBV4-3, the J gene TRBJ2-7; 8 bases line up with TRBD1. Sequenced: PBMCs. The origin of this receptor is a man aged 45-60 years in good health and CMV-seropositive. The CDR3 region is CASSQAGQGSYEQYF. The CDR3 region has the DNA TGCGCCAGCAGCCAAGCAGGACAGGGATCCTACGAGCAGTACTTC.